This T cell receptor (beta chain) comes out of a study of cytomegalovirus exposure and HLA in healthy donors. This clone was observed a few times. Both 60 Vbeta primers and 13 Jbeta primers went into the PCR. In the source study's methods: An analysis that came later counted some 80 million unique TCR beta chains, approximately 10 million shared. The protocol was immunoSEQ multiplex PCR, while the TCRdb copy is restricted to in-frame clones and leaves out a portion. The V and J calls and clone size were taken over from that table, and D and trimming were inferred from the DNA. The profile shows 40,000 or so clones, 74% of them singletons. CDR1 is SGHKS, CDR2 YYEKEE, per germline (reference sequence). Trimming pared 3 bases from V and 4 bases from J, leaving 16 bases between. CDR3 length: 16 residues.

The chain employs TRBV5-5 and TRBJ2-2, with D maybe TRBD2 (5 bases). The origin of this receptor is a young man in good health and CMV-seronegative. Material: PBMCs. The CDR3 loop is CASSSLGGIGTGELFF. The CDR3, as DNA: TGTGCCAGCAGCTCCCTTGGAGGTATAGGCACCGGGGAGCTGTTTTTT.